Below, 26 T cell receptor beta chains from the same sample are listed, as sequenced in a study of cytotoxic CD8 clonotypes in ibrutinib-treated CLL. The protocol was immunoSEQ multiplex PCR, while the TCRdb copy is restricted to in-frame clones and leaves out a portion. The sample consists of roughly 70,000 clones, 75% to 95% of them appearing once. This sample comprised PBMCs, obtained after 12 months of ibrutinib treatment. These receptors were taken from a human donor with chronic lymphocytic leukemia.

The rearrangement uses TRBV7-9 and TRBJ2-1; a weak D match, TRBD1 (6 bases). CDR3 length: 13 amino acids. Per the germline V gene, CDR1 is SEHNR and CDR2 is FQNEAQ (reference sequence). Trimming left V 5 bases short and J 3 bases short, with 8 bases between. The CDR3 DNA reads as TGTGCCAGCAGCATGGACAGCTACAATGAGCAGTTCTTC. Protein sequence: CASSMDSYNEQFF.

This clone was seen once. The chain recombines TRBV18 with TRBJ2-1, with 9 bases identical to TRBD2. The CDR3 loop spans 16 amino acids. V lost 3 bases, J lost 8 bases, and 11 bases stayed unmatched. Germline CDR1 and CDR2: KGHSH and LQKENI. The CDR3 DNA sequence: TGTGCCAGCTCACCCGGCGGGAGGGCCCTAACGGATGAGCAGTTCTTC. As protein: CASSPGGRALTDEQFF. Full variable domain (missing parts from reference TRBV18 and TRBJ2-1): NAGVMQNPRHLVRRRGQEARLRCSPMKGHSHVYWYRQLPEEGLKFMVYLQKENIIDESGMPKERFSAEFPKEGPSILRIQQVVRGDSAAYFCASSPGGRALTDEQFFGPGTRLTVL.

The chain is built from TRBV11-2 and TRBJ1-4, with TRBD1 matching over 9 bases. Trimming took 5 bases from V and 1 from J; bases not matched to a gene: 5. CDR3 length equals 16 residues. Germline values: CDR1 SGHAT, CDR2 FQNNGV. The CDR3 coding sequence is TGTGCCAGCAGCCCGGGACAGGGTTTAACTAATGAAAAACTGTTTTTT. Translation gives CASSPGQGLTNEKLFF.

This rearrangement joins TRBV7-2 to TRBJ1-1; D remains ambiguous. Trimming cost V 1 base and J 3 bases, with 6 bases left between them. The length of the CDR3 is 13 residues. Germline V gene lookup returns CDR1 SGHTA and CDR2 FQGNSA. The CDR3 sequence is CASSLGGHTEAFF. The CDR3 coding sequence is TGTGCCAGCAGCTTAGGAGGGCACACTGAAGCTTTCTTT.

The chain recombines TRBV20-1 with TRBJ2-5; D unclear. Trimming stripped 6 bases from V and 4 bases from J, with 6 bases between. Germline CDR1 DFQATT, CDR2 SNEGSKA (reference sequence). This CDR3 contains 10 residues. CDR3 loop: CSAARETQYF. The CDR3 nucleotides are TGCAGTGCGGCCCGAGAGACCCAGTACTTC.

V usage is TRBV25-1 and J usage is TRBJ2-1, with 10 nucleotides matching TRBD1. This CDR3 contains 15 residues. V lost 3 bases and J lost 6; bases outside the gene matches: 5. The germline CDR1 and CDR2 sequences are MGHDK and SYGVNS. This chain's CDR3 is CASSERDRGGNEQFF. The CDR3, as DNA: TGTGCCAGCAGTGAGAGGGACAGGGGAGGCAATGAGCAGTTCTTC.

Only one count was recorded for this clone. J is TRBJ2-1 and V is TRBV18; 11 bases are a match to TRBD2. From germline, CDR1 is KGHSH and CDR2 LQKENI. The CDR3 has 18 residues. The V and J ends lost 3 bases and 0 bases, in that order; junction bases with no gene match: 7. DNA for the CDR3: TGTGCCAGCTCACCGGGGGCGGGGACTAGCGGCTCCTACAATGAGCAGTTCTTC. Amino acids: CASSPGAGTSGSYNEQFF.

This rearrangement joins TRBV7-9 to TRBJ1-2; TRBD1 aligns across 10 bases. Germline loops: CDR1 SEHNR, CDR2 FQNEAQ (reference sequence). The CDR3 runs 15 residues. V was clipped by 5 bases and J by 5 bases; unmatched bases: 8. The CDR3 here is CASSPGTGVWYGYTF. As DNA, the CDR3 is TGTGCCAGCAGCCCAGGGACAGGGGTTTGGTATGGCTACACCTTC.

V usage is TRBV27 and J usage is TRBJ2-2; D perhaps matches TRBD2 (6 bases). The CDR3 spans 12 residues. Germline assignment: CDR1 MNHEY and CDR2 SMNVEV (reference sequence). The CDR3 DNA reads as TGTGCTACTAGCCGGGGAACCGGGGAGCTGTTTTTT. This codes for CATSRGTGELFF.

This chain joins TRBV11-1 and TRBJ1-1; perhaps TRBD1 as D (6 bases). This CDR3 has 15 residues. The V gene lost 7 bases and the J gene lost 0 bases, with 15 bases spanning the gap. Germline V CDR1 and CDR2: SGHAT, FQDESV (reference sequence). The CDR3 coding sequence is TGTGCCAGCACACAAGTTGGGACAATGAACACTGAAGCTTTCTTT. This encodes CASTQVGTMNTEAFF. The full variable domain, its missing parts supplied by reference TRBV11-1 and TRBJ1-1, is EAEVAQSPRYKITEKSQAVAFWCDPISGHATLYWYRQILGQGPELLVQFQDESVVDDSQLPKDRFSAERLKGVDSTLKIQPAELGDSAMYLCASTQVGTMNTEAFFGQGTRLTVV.

The genes are TRBV5-1 and TRBJ1-2, with TRBD1 matching 8 bases. Germline values: CDR1 SGHRS, CDR2 YFSETQ. V dropped 0 bases and J dropped 8; count of bases not matched to a gene: 3. The CDR3 totals 13 residues. This chain's CDR3 is CASSLVDRVGYTF. The CDR3 DNA sequence: TGCGCCAGCAGCTTGGTGGACAGGGTAGGCTACACCTTC. The full variable domain, with the rest looked up from reference TRBV5-1 and TRBJ1-2, is KAGVTQTPRYLIKTRGQQVTLSCSPISGHRSVSWYQQTPGQGLQFLFEYFSETQRNKGNFPGRFSGRQFSNSRSEMNVSTLELGDSALYLCASSLVDRVGYTFGSGTRLTVV.

The chain links TRBV5-1 to TRBJ2-5; a possible D gene is TRBD2 (6 bases). The germline gives CDR1 SGHRS, CDR2 YFSETQ. CDR3 length equals 13 residues. V gave up 5 bases and J gave up 2 bases, with 10 bases separating them. The CDR3 loop is CASRVGGQETQYF. The CDR3 DNA is TGCGCCAGCAGAGTGGGAGGACAAGAGACCCAGTACTTC.

The J gene is TRBJ2-7, the V gene TRBV27; D may correspond to TRBD1 or TRBD2 (5 bases each). The CDR3 runs to 15 residues. CDR1 is MNHEY, CDR2 SMNVEV, per germline (reference sequence). V lost 4 bases to trimming and J lost 3 bases, with 16 bases between them. The CDR3 loop is CASSYRSGQGYEQYF. Written as DNA, the CDR3 is TGTGCCAGCAGTTACCGGAGCGGCCAGGGCTACGAGCAGTACTTC.

This chain links TRBV2 with TRBJ2-7; TRBD2 matches at 7 bases. Trimming removed 2 bases from V and 0 bases from J; junction bases left unmatched: 10. This CDR3 region has 17 residues. CDR1 and CDR2 (germline): SNHLY, FYNNEI. The CDR3 sequence is CASSESSGGGYSYEQYF. CDR3 DNA: TGTGCCAGCAGTGAAAGCTCTGGCGGGGGATACTCCTACGAGCAGTACTTC.

The chain recombines TRBV9 with TRBJ2-5; D assignment may be TRBD1 or TRBD2 (5 bases each). There are 14 residues in the CDR3. Deletions cut 0 bases from V and 7 bases from J, with 13 bases between. Per the germline V gene, CDR1 is SGDLS and CDR2 is YYNGEE. The CDR3 DNA is TGTGCCAGCAGCGTAGGTGAGGGGACGGGGACCCAGTACTTC. This codes for CASSVGEGTGTQYF.

V gene TRBV4-1 combines with J gene TRBJ1-5; D remains unclear. CDR1 MGHRA and CDR2 YSYEKL come from the germline V gene. The CDR3 extends over 16 amino acids. With 0 bases removed from V and 3 bases from J, the gap between germline ends came to 12 bases. This CDR3 is CASSQDGAGNNQPQHF. CDR3 nucleotide sequence: TGCGCCAGCAGCCAAGACGGAGCAGGAAACAATCAGCCCCAGCATTTT.

This clone was observed a single time. The chain combines TRBV7-3 with TRBJ2-1; 8 bases match TRBD2. Looked up from germline, CDR1 is SGHTA and CDR2 is FQGTGA. Trimming cost V 5 bases and J 6 bases; bases outside gene matches: 3. The CDR3 consists of 13 residues. The CDR3 here is CASSPGLVNEQFF. CDR3 DNA sequence: TGTGCCAGCAGCCCGGGACTAGTCAATGAGCAGTTCTTC.

The chain carries TRBV11-1 and TRBJ2-7; either TRBD1 or TRBD2 may fit D (6 bases each). V lost 3 bases and J 4 bases, leaving 16 bases between the germline ends. The CDR3 is 15 residues long. CDR1 is SGHAT, CDR2 FQDESV, per germline (reference sequence). The CDR3 region has the DNA TGTGCCAGCAGCTTCAACGGGGGCGTCTCGTACGAGCAGTACTTC. Its translation is CASSFNGGVSYEQYF.

This clone was detected once. CDR3 nucleotide sequence: TGTGCCAGTAAACTGGGAACGAACACTGAAGCTTTCTTT. Its translation: CASKLGTNTEAFF. The genes are TRBV6-6 and TRBJ1-1; D remains unclear. CDR3 length: 13 residues. Germline V gene data show CDR1 as MNHNY and CDR2 as SVGAGI (reference sequence). V was pared by 9 bases and J by 1 base, with 12 bases between.

J is TRBJ2-7 and V is TRBV6-7; 13 bases are a match to TRBD2. TRBV6-7 is given ORF status, its function remaining uncertain. This CDR3 has 16 amino acids. With V trimmed by 4 bases and J by 5 bases, 8 bases remained unmatched. This chain's CDR3 is CASSSRTSGRLNEQYF. CDR3 bases: TGTGCCAGCAGTTCAAGGACTAGCGGGAGATTGAACGAGCAGTACTTC.

The chain carries TRBV5-6 and TRBJ1-4; 9 bases map to TRBD1. Germline values: CDR1 SGHDT, CDR2 YYEEEE. This CDR3 has 15 amino acids. Germline trimming cut 4 bases from V and 8 bases from J; bases unmatched to any gene: 9. The CDR3 bases are TGTGCCAGCAGCGGGGACAGGGATTTTCGGGAAAAACTGTTTTTT. This encodes CASSGDRDFREKLFF.

The chain carries TRBV11-2 and TRBJ2-3; D not resolved. Trimming took 1 base from V and 0 from J, leaving 14 bases between them. CDR3 length: 17 amino acids. Germline lookup yields CDR1 SGHAT and CDR2 FQNNGV. This CDR3 reads CASSLVFYGRSTDTQYF. The DNA of the CDR3 is TGTGCCAGCAGCTTAGTTTTTTACGGACGAAGCACAGATACGCAGTATTTT. Filled out from reference TRBV11-2 and TRBJ2-3, the complete variable domain reads EAGVAQSPRYKIIEKRQSVAFWCNPISGHATLYWYQQILGQGPKLLIQFQNNGVVDDSQLPKDRFSAERLKGVDSTLKIQPAKLEDSAVYLCASSLVFYGRSTDTQYFGPGTRLTVL.

The rearrangement links TRBV7-9 to TRBJ1-5; D is uncertain. V lost 0 bases, J lost 4 bases, and 7 bases lay in between. Germline V gene lookup returns CDR1 SEHNR and CDR2 FQNEAQ (reference sequence). The CDR3 has 14 amino acids. CDR3 sequence reads: CASSLAGRNQPQHF. The CDR3 nucleotides read TGTGCCAGCAGCTTAGCAGGGAGGAATCAGCCCCAGCATTTT.

The V call is TRBV19, the J call TRBJ2-1; D uncertain. The germline gives CDR1 LNHDA, CDR2 SQIVND (reference sequence). Deletions cut 4 bases from V and 8 bases from J, with 9 bases between. This CDR3 spans 12 amino acids. The CDR3 region is CASSKDYYEQFF. CDR3 DNA sequence: TGTGCCAGTAGTAAGGATTACTATGAGCAGTTCTTC.

The V call is TRBV7-2, the J call TRBJ1-5; D perhaps matches TRBD1 (6 bases). Trimming pared 5 bases from V and 4 bases from J, leaving 9 bases between. Germline V gives CDR1 SGHTA, CDR2 FQGNSA. The CDR3 consists of 13 residues. In DNA form, the CDR3 reads TGTGCCAGCAGCGTCAGGGGAAATCAGCCCCAGCATTTT. Amino acid sequence: CASSVRGNQPQHF. Combining the CDR3 with reference TRBV7-2 and TRBJ1-5 gives the whole variable domain GAGVSQSPSNKVTEKGKDVELRCDPISGHTALYWYRQSLGQGLEFLIYFQGNSAPDKSGLPSDRFSAERTGGSVSTLTIQRTQQEDSAVYLCASSVRGNQPQHFGDGTRLSIL.

This clone appeared a single time. The rearrangement uses TRBV14 and TRBJ2-1, with 10 bases that match TRBD2. Trimming removed 4 bases from V and 7 bases from J; junction bases left unmatched: 7. CDR1 and CDR2 from the germline V gene are SGHDN and FVKESK. The CDR3 covers 15 residues. The CDR3 protein is CASSRLAGGWNEQFF. DNA of the CDR3: TGTGCCAGCAGCCGATTAGCGGGAGGTTGGAATGAGCAGTTCTTC.